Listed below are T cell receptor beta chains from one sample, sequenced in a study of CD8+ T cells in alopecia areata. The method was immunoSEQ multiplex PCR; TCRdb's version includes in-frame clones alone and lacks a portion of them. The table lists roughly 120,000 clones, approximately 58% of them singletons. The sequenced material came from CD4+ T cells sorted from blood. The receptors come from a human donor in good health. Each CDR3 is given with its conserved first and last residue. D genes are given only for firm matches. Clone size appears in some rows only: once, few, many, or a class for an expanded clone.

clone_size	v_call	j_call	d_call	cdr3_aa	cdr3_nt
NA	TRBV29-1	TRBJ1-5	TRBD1	CSVADRAGNQPQHF	TGCAGCGTTGCCGACAGGGCTGGCAATCAGCCCCAGCATTTT
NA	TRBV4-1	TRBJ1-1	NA	CASSHKTGLPQGRAFF	TGCGCCAGCAGCCACAAAACGGGACTCCCTCAAGGTAGGGCTTTCTTT
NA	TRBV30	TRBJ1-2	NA	CAWSFLGRASGGYTF	TGTGCCTGGAGTTTTCTAGGCAGGGCATCGGGCGGCTACACCTTC
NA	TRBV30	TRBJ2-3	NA	CAWSVGGPTDTQYF	TGTGCCTGGAGTGTCGGGGGGCCCACAGATACGCAGTATTTT
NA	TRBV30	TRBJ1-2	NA	CAFTSTVFLGGYTF	TGTGCTTTTACATCGACGGTTTTTCTAGGCGGCTACACCTTC
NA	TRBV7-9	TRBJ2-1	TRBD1	CASSSNRGRNEQFF	TGTGCCAGCAGCTCTAACAGGGGGCGGAATGAGCAGTTCTTC
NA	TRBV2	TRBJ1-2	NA	CASSPGQTYGYTF	TGTGCCAGCTCCCCCGGACAGACCTATGGCTACACCTTC
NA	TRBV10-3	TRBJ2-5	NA	CAISERGETQYF	TGTGCCATCAGTGAGAGGGGGGAGACCCAGTACTTC
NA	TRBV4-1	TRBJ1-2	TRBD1	CASSQVLRGRGGGYTF	TGCGCCAGCAGCCAAGTGTTGAGGGGGCGCGGAGGGGGCTACACCTTC
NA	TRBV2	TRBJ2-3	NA	CASSEALVSDTQYF	TGTGCCAGCAGTGAAGCGCTAGTATCAGATACGCAGTATTTT
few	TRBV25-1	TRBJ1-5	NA	CASSEYGAQPQHF	TGTGCCAGCAGTGAATACGGGGCACAGCCCCAGCATTTT
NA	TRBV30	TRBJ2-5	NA	CAWRSTRGQRETQYF	TGTGCCTGGAGGTCTACTAGAGGGCAGAGAGAGACCCAGTACTTC
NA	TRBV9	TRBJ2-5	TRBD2	CASSVAASGGVGETQYF	TGTGCCAGCAGCGTAGCGGCTAGCGGGGGGGTTGGAGAGACCCAGTACTTC
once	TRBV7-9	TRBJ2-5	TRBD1	CASSLGDRGRQETQYF	TGTGCCAGCAGCTTAGGGGACAGGGGCCGACAAGAGACCCAGTACTTC
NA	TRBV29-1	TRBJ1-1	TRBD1	CSVEDRREGTGYEAFF	TGCAGCGTTGAAGATCGAAGGGAAGGGACAGGGTATGAAGCTTTCTTT
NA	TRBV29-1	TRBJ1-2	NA	CSVGSSATQGGYTF	TGCAGCGTTGGTAGTTCGGCCACCCAGGGTGGCTACACCTTC
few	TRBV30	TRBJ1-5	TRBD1	CAWSSGQGGQPQHF	TGTGCCTGGAGTTCGGGACAGGGCGGACAGCCCCAGCATTTT
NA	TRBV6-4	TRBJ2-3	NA	CASTGGPIRTDTQYF	TGTGCCAGCACCGGGGGACCTATACGGACAGATACGCAGTATTTT
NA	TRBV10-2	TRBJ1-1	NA	CASRTGNTEAFF	TGCGCCAGCAGAACAGGGAACACTGAAGCTTTCTTT
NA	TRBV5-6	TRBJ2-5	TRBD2	CASSKLAGGQETQYF	TGTGCCAGCAGCAAGCTAGCGGGGGGGCAGGAGACCCAGTACTTC
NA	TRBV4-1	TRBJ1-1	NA	CASSQTDRGPKLAFF	TGCGCCAGCAGCCAAACCGACAGAGGACCAAAGCTGGCTTTCTTT
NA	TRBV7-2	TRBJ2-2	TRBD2	CASSLDLAGTGELFF	TGTGCCAGCAGCTTAGACCTAGCGGGGACCGGGGAGCTGTTTTTT
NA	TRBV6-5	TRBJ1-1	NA	CASSKNMGTEAFF	TGTGCCAGCAGTAAAAACATGGGCACTGAAGCTTTCTTT
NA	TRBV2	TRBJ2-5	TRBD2	CASSQGLAGGEAQYF	TGTGCCAGCAGCCAAGGACTAGCGGGGGGTGAGGCCCAGTACTTC
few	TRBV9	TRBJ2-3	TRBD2	CASSPGLAGGNTDTQYF	TGTGCCAGCAGCCCCGGACTAGCGGGGGGGAACACAGATACGCAGTATTTT
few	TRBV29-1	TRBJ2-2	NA	CSVVVGLTNTGELFF	TGCAGCGTTGTTGTGGGGCTAACGAACACCGGGGAGCTGTTTTTT
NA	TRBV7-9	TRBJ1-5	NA	CASSFGPGNQPQHF	TGTGCCAGCAGCTTTGGGCCGGGCAATCAGCCCCAGCATTTT
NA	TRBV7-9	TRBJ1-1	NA	CASSLQGGTEAFF	TGTGCCAGCAGCTTACAGGGAGGGACTGAAGCTTTCTTT
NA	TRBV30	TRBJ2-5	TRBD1	CAWSGRGQGETQYF	TGTGCCTGGAGTGGCCGGGGACAGGGGGAGACCCAGTACTTC
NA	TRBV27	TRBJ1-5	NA	CASRDSTQKPQHF	TGTGCCAGCAGGGACAGTACCCAGAAGCCCCAGCATTTT
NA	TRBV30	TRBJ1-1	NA	CACSPGHRRTEAFF	TGTGCCTGTTCTCCGGGACACAGGCGTACTGAAGCTTTCTTT
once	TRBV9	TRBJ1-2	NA	CASSERQAREGYTF	TGTGCCAGCAGCGAGCGACAGGCCCGAGAGGGCTACACCTTC
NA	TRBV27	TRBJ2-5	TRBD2	CASSPVAGGRQETQYF	TGTGCCAGCAGTCCCGTAGCGGGGGGGCGACAAGAGACCCAGTACTTC
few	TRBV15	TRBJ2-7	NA	CATSSIVSGAPYEQYF	TGTGCCACCAGCAGCATAGTTAGCGGAGCCCCCTACGAGCAGTACTTC
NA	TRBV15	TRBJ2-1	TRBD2	CATSRDVTSGTNNEQFF	TGTGCCACCAGCAGAGATGTGACTAGCGGGACAAACAATGAGCAGTTCTTC
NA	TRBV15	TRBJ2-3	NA	CATSSSGTGTDTQYF	TGTGCCACCAGCAGCTCCGGGACTGGCACAGATACGCAGTATTTT
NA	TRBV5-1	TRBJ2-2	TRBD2	CASSSGLVLSGELFF	TGCGCCAGCAGCTCAGGACTAGTCTTGTCCGGGGAGCTGTTTTTT
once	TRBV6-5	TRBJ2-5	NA	CASGGETQYF	TGTGCCAGCGGGGGGGAGACCCAGTACTTC
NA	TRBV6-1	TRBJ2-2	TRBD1	CASSEADRGLAGELFF	TGTGCCAGCAGTGAAGCAGACAGGGGGCTGGCCGGGGAGCTGTTTTTT
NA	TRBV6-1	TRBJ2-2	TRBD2	CASAIAGGRELFF	TGTGCCAGCGCCATAGCGGGGGGGCGCGAGCTGTTTTTT
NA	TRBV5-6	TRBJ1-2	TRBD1	CASSAGTGGRTNYGYTF	TGTGCCAGCAGCGCGGGGACAGGGGGTAGGACTAACTATGGCTACACCTTC
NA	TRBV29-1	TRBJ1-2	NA	CSVERGRGGYTF	TGCAGCGTTGAAAGAGGCCGGGGTGGCTACACCTTC
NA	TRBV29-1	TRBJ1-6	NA	CSVAGTGNSPLHF	TGCAGCGTTGCGGGAACGGGGAATTCACCCCTCCACTTT
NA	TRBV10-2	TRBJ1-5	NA	CASKSGAQPQHF	TGCGCCAGCAAATCCGGGGCCCAGCCCCAGCATTTT
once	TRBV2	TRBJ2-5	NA	CASSAYQETQYF	TGTGCCAGCAGTGCGTACCAAGAGACCCAGTACTTC
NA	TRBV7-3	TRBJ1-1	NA	CASSLSRSTEAFF	TGTGCCAGCAGCTTATCCCGGTCCACTGAAGCTTTCTTT
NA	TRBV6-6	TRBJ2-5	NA	CAAQGPLGQETQYF	TGTGCCGCGCAGGGTCCCCTGGGGCAAGAGACCCAGTACTTC
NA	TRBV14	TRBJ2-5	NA	CASSQGITRQETQYF	TGTGCCAGCAGCCAAGGAATAACACGGCAAGAGACCCAGTACTTC
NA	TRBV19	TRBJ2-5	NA	CASSSRAENPQETQYF	TGTGCCAGTAGTAGCCGCGCGGAGAACCCACAAGAGACCCAGTACTTC
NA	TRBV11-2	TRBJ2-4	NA	CASQSPLKDIQYF	TGTGCCAGTCAGTCGCCCCTCAAGGACATTCAGTACTTC
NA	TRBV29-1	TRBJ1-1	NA	CSVEGLMSTATEAFF	TGCAGCGTTGAAGGGCTTATGTCTACGGCGACTGAAGCTTTCTTT
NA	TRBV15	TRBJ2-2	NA	CATSRFGAGVPGELFF	TGTGCCACCAGCAGATTTGGAGCTGGGGTTCCCGGGGAGCTGTTTTTT
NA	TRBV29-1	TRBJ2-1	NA	CSVGTAYNEQFF	TGCAGCGTTGGGACAGCCTACAATGAGCAGTTCTTC
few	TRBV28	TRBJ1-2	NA	CASRPPGYYGYTF	TGTGCCAGCAGACCCCCGGGATATTACGGCTACACCTTC
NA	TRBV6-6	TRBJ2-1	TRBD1	CASSYSGQGAYNEQFF	TGTGCCAGCAGTTACTCGGGGCAGGGGGCCTACAATGAGCAGTTCTTC
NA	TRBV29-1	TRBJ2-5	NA	CSTATGGQETQYF	TGCAGCACCGCGACCGGAGGGCAAGAGACCCAGTACTTC
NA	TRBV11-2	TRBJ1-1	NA	CASRSDSYTEAFF	TGTGCCAGCAGATCCGACAGCTACACTGAAGCTTTCTTT